This T cell receptor (beta chain) came from a study of blood T cell repertoires in COVID-19. At the level of the study: PBMCs, B-cell-depleted T cells, or T cells provided the cDNA or gDNA that made up the material.

V dropped 8 bases and J dropped 10 bases, with 18 bases sitting between them. Germline CDR1 and CDR2: SGHDN and FVKESK. The CDR3 runs to 13 residues. Here immunoSEQ multiplex PCR was the method, and the copy in TCRdb shows in-frame clones only, minus some. The table shows 20,000 to 25,000 clones, with 65% to 85% occurring only once. Sequenced sample: peripheral blood. The clonotype comes from an older man with active or convalescent COVID-19. This chain uses TRBV14 with TRBJ2-1; D uncertain. In DNA form, the CDR3 reads TGTGCCAGCGCCCCGCTCGATGAGTGGGAGCAGTTCTTC. Translation gives CASAPLDEWEQFF. Full variable domain (missing parts from reference TRBV14 and TRBJ2-1): EAGVTQFPSHSVIEKGQTVTLRCDPISGHDNLYWYRRVMGKEIKFLLHFVKESKQDESGMPNNRFLAERTGGTYSTLKVQPAELEDSGVYFCASAPLDEWEQFFGPGTRLTVL.